This is a list of T cell receptor beta chains from one sample in a study of shared clonotypes between healthy human individuals. This table comes from immunoSEQ multiplex PCR, and its TCRdb copy is limited to in-frame clones, with some not included. The sample includes some 1.4 million clones, around 97% of them seen just once. The sequencing input was naive CD4+ T cells sorted from blood. The receptors were gathered from a young man in good health. The CDR3 runs from the conserved cysteine through the conserved F or W. The D gene is left open where the match is weak. Size is omitted from some rows. Given values are once, few, many or a class for expanded clones.

V gene	J gene	clone size	D gene	CDR3 protein	CDR3 DNA
TRBV4-3	TRBJ1-1	-	-	CASSVASGVMNTEAFF	TGCGCCAGCAGCGTCGCTTCCGGGGTCATGAACACTGAAGCTTTCTTT
TRBV5-1	TRBJ1-1	-	-	CASSLASGVGEAFF	TGCGCCAGCAGCTTGGCCTCAGGGGTGGGTGAAGCTTTCTTT
TRBV27	TRBJ2-7	-	-	CASSGIGVGLGEQYF	TGTGCCAGCAGTGGGATTGGGGTAGGCCTCGGCGAGCAGTACTTC
TRBV5-4	TRBJ2-1	-	-	CASSGIVGEAYNEQFF	TGTGCCAGCAGCGGGATAGTGGGAGAGGCCTACAATGAGCAGTTCTTC
TRBV19	TRBJ2-1	-	TRBD2	CASSIKASGRHNEQFF	TGTGCCAGTAGTATAAAGGCTAGCGGGAGACACAATGAGCAGTTCTTC
TRBV18	TRBJ1-1	-	-	CASSPTGQQSMNTEAFF	TGTGCCAGCTCACCCACTGGACAGCAAAGTATGAACACTGAAGCTTTCTTT
TRBV6-5	TRBJ2-7	once	-	CASSRTGYEQYF	TGTGCCAGCAGCCGCACAGGGTACGAGCAGTACTTC
TRBV4-3	TRBJ2-2	-	-	CASSRHASVLNTGELFF	TGCGCCAGCAGCCGCCACGCTAGCGTCCTGAACACCGGGGAGCTGTTTTTT
TRBV4-2	TRBJ2-7	-	TRBD1	CASSQDLGQGSYEQYF	TGTGCCAGCAGCCAAGATTTGGGACAGGGCTCCTACGAGCAGTACTTC
TRBV15	TRBJ2-5	-	-	CATSRPQETQYF	TGTGCCACCAGCAGACCCCAAGAGACCCAGTACTTC
TRBV5-1	TRBJ2-5	-	-	CASSIVSQETQYF	TGCGCCAGCAGCATCGTCAGCCAAGAGACCCAGTACTTC
TRBV19	TRBJ2-5	-	-	CASSTFRQGSQETQYF	TGTGCCAGTAGTACATTTCGGCAGGGCAGCCAAGAGACCCAGTACTTC
TRBV7-9	TRBJ1-1	-	TRBD1	CASRRDRGVNTEAFF	TGTGCCAGCAGACGGGACAGGGGGGTGAACACTGAAGCTTTCTTT
TRBV7-3	TRBJ2-1	-	-	CASSLMWAREGMNEQFF	TGTGCCAGCAGCTTAATGTGGGCCAGGGAAGGTATGAATGAGCAGTTCTTC
TRBV9	TRBJ2-7	-	TRBD2	CASSVQTPKASGRTGYEQYF	TGTGCCAGCAGCGTTCAAACCCCCAAGGCGAGCGGGAGAACGGGATACGAGCAGTACTTC